This T cell receptor (beta chain) was sequenced for a study of beta chain features in type 1 diabetes. This clone was seen a handful of times. The sequenced template was cDNA made from the entire isolated RNA. Data came from immunoSEQ multiplex PCR; TCRdb stores just in-frame clones and leaves some out. The table lists approximately 160,000 clones, 7.5% to 10% of them singletons. CDR3 length: 15 amino acids. The trim removed 3 bases at V and 7 bases at J, leaving 8 bases unmatched. Per the germline V gene, CDR1 is SNHLY and CDR2 is FYNNEI. This chain links TRBV2 with TRBJ1-5; 8 nucleotides agree with TRBD1. The sequencing sample was made of central memory CD4+ T cells from blood. This TCR derives from a man in his late teens or twenties in good health. The CDR3 coding sequence is TGTGCCAGCAGTGAGATTTCAGGGGGCTGGCAGCCCCAGCATTTT. This encodes CASSEISGGWQPQHF.